This record covers a single TCR beta chain. The antigen is not known. V dropped 7 bases and J dropped 5; count of bases not matched to a gene: 6. CDR1 and CDR2 from the germline V gene are MNHEY and SVGAGI. The CDR3 covers 14 residues. These data are taken from a study of T cell responses to AZD1222 COVID-19 vaccine. On the study more broadly: Second-dose recipients at about 4 or about 12 weeks were treated as one pooled group. The study, taken as a whole, reports: CD4 TCRs associated with vaccination spanned spike, dominating at 160-218 and 743-854. Unmutated variant regions are reportedly targeted by nearly half of spike-specific TCRs.

The repertoire was sequenced with immunoSEQ multiplex PCR; TCRdb's copy has only in-frame clones and lacks some. The sample carries about 92,000 clones, about 91% recorded once. The specimen was peripheral blood, collected on day 0 of AZD1222 vaccination. The J gene is TRBJ2-2, the V gene TRBV6-5; 8 bases align to TRBD1. This TCR came from an adult in good health. Here the CDR3 DNA reads TGTGCCAGCACCCGGGACAGGAGGACCGGGGAGCTGTTTTTT. Translated, it gives CASTRDRRTGELFF.